These 3 T cell receptor beta chains originate from one sample sequenced in a study of OX40 agonist ivuxolimab in advanced cancers. Here immunoSEQ multiplex PCR was the method, and the copy in TCRdb shows in-frame clones only, minus some. Of 15,000 to 25,000 clones in the sample, nearly 85% are singletons; the top ten hold roughly 50%. The sequenced sample was CD4+ or CD8+ T cells sorted from blood, obtained in a trial of the OX40 agonist ivuxolimab. The receptors derive from an adult with an advanced solid tumor such as melanoma, head and neck, liver or kidney cancer.

The V call is TRBV5-6, the J call TRBJ1-5; D gene ambiguous. V lost 1 base to trimming and J lost 6 bases, with 8 bases between them. Germline lookup yields CDR1 SGHDT and CDR2 YYEEEE. The CDR3 covers 13 residues. DNA for the CDR3: TGTGCCAGCAGCTTGCGCGCCGGTCAGCCCCAGCATTTT. It is translated as CASSLRAGQPQHF.

The chain joins TRBV6-5 to TRBJ2-5; D is possibly TRBD2 (6 bases). Trimming removed 2 bases at V and 3 bases at J, with 7 bases between. This CDR3 contains 13 residues. CDR1 is MNHEY, CDR2 SVGAGI, per germline. The CDR3 loop reads CASSYIAEETQYF. Here the CDR3 DNA reads TGTGCCAGCAGTTACATAGCGGAAGAGACCCAGTACTTC.

The chain uses TRBV5-4 and TRBJ2-6; 7 nucleotides match TRBD1. This CDR3 region has 16 residues. V shed 2 bases and J 2 bases; nucleotides not matched to a gene: 4. The germline gives CDR1 SGHNT, CDR2 YYREEE (reference sequence). The CDR3 DNA is TGTGCCAGCAGCTTTGAGGGGGCAACTGGGGCCAACGTCCTGACTTTC. Protein sequence: CASSFEGATGANVLTF.